Following are 21 T cell receptor beta chains from one sample sequenced in a study of control samples from healthy donors and cancer patients. Generated by immunoSEQ multiplex PCR, the TCRdb table keeps only in-frame clones and is missing some. Found here are roughly 49,000 clones, roughly 92% of them singletons; the top ten hold roughly 0.8%. The sequencing input was PBMCs. These receptors were taken from a man younger than 40 with colorectal cancer.

V is TRBV24-1 and J is TRBJ2-1; 11 nucleotides match TRBD1. There are 17 residues in the CDR3. V shed 5 bases, J shed 3 bases, and the junction held 8 bases outside the gene matches. Germline V lookup: CDR1 KGHDR, CDR2 SFDVKD. CDR3 residues: CATSARGGTGGYNEQFF. CDR3 nucleotides: TGTGCCACCAGTGCCCGGGGGGGGACAGGGGGCTACAATGAGCAGTTCTTC.

This chain links TRBV29-1 with TRBJ2-7; 8 bases agree with TRBD1. The V segment lost 6 bases and the J segment 1 base; nucleotides outside the gene matches: 5. This CDR3 spans 13 amino acids. Germline V CDR1 and CDR2: SQVTM, ANQGSEA. Here the CDR3 reads CSVGQGSSYEQYF. DNA for the CDR3: TGCAGCGTCGGACAGGGTAGTTCCTACGAGCAGTACTTC.

The DNA of the CDR3 is TGTGCCAGCAGTGAATCGAGTCTCGAGGGGAATGAGCAGTTCTTC. Protein sequence: CASSESSLEGNEQFF. This sequence joins TRBV6-1 and TRBJ2-1; D may be TRBD1 or TRBD2 (5 bases each). CDR3 length: 15 residues. V was shortened by 2 bases and J by 7 bases, with 15 bases between the two germline ends. Looked up from germline, CDR1 is MNHNS and CDR2 is SASEGT.

The chain uses TRBV4-2 and TRBJ2-7; 16 nucleotides align to TRBD2. The CDR3 is made up of 18 amino acids. V shed 4 bases, J shed 6 bases, and the junction held 12 bases outside the gene matches. Germline assignment: CDR1 LGHNA and CDR2 YNFKEQ. CDR3 in amino acids: CASSRGLAGGPSMGEQYF. The CDR3 bases are TGTGCCAGCAGCCGGGGACTAGCGGGGGGGCCTTCTATGGGCGAGCAGTACTTC.

This chain connects TRBV23-1 to TRBJ1-1; TRBD1 matches 7 bases. TRBV23-1 is recorded as an ORF, its role being uncertain. V lost 2 bases, J lost 1 base, and 7 bases stayed unmatched. This CDR3 is 16 amino acids long. The CDR3 nucleotides read TGCGCCAGCAGTCAAACATGGGACAGCCAGAACACTGAAGCTTTCTTT. Translation: CASSQTWDSQNTEAFF.

J is TRBJ1-2 and V is TRBV5-4; maybe TRBD1 (5 bases). V was cut by 0 bases and J by 0 bases, with 9 bases left in between. Germline CDR1 SGHNT, CDR2 YYREEE (reference sequence). This CDR3 is built from 15 residues. CDR3 bases: TGTGCCAGCAGCTTGGGACAGCGCCCTAACTATGGCTACACCTTC. Protein sequence: CASSLGQRPNYGYTF. The complete variable domain, with remaining parts taken from reference TRBV5-4 and TRBJ1-2, reads ETGVTQSPTHLIKTRGQQVTLRCSSQSGHNTVSWYQQALGQGPQFIFQYYREEENGRGNFPPRFSGLQFPNYSSELNVNALELDDSALYLCASSLGQRPNYGYTFGSGTRLTVV.

The rearrangement uses TRBV19 and TRBJ2-5, with a possible D match to TRBD2 (6 bases). Germline CDR1 reads LNHDA; CDR2 reads SQIVND (reference sequence). The CDR3 is made up of 14 amino acids. V lost 5 bases to trimming and J lost 5 bases, with 15 bases between them. DNA for the CDR3: TGTGCCAGTAGTCCCGGAGCAGGGAGGGAGACCCAGTACTTC. Its protein is CASSPGAGRETQYF.

This chain joins TRBV19 and TRBJ1-2; 8 nucleotides agree with TRBD1. Germline assignment: CDR1 LNHDA and CDR2 SQIVND (reference sequence). Trimming at V came to 6 bases and at J to 5 bases, leaving 8 bases not matched to a gene. This CDR3 has 14 residues. Here the CDR3 DNA reads TGTGCCAGTAGCCCAGGGGGCGCGGTATATGGCTACACCTTC. Protein: CASSPGGAVYGYTF.

The rearrangement links TRBV7-8 to TRBJ1-5; weak D call: TRBD1 (5 bases). This CDR3 has 13 amino acids. In germline, CDR1 is SGHVS, CDR2 FQNEAQ. V was pared by 3 bases and J by 6 bases, with 9 bases between. In DNA form, the CDR3 reads TGTGCCAGCAGCTTGGGCAGGGTTCAGCCCCAGCATTTT. Translating it yields CASSLGRVQPQHF.

This chain links TRBV9 with TRBJ2-3; D call uncertain. Per the germline V gene, CDR1 is SGDLS and CDR2 is YYNGEE. The germline V and J ends were trimmed by 5 bases and 2 bases, with 6 bases remaining between them. The CDR3 sequence is 12 residues long. CDR3 sequence (DNA): TGTGCCAGCAGTCGTAACACAGATACGCAGTATTTT. It encodes CASSRNTDTQYF.

The table lists this clone with a count of one. The gene calls are TRBV6-2 or TRBV6-3 and TRBJ2-4, with 11 bases lining up with TRBD2. After removal of 0 bases from V and 2 bases from J, the junction contained 9 bases not matched to a gene. The CDR3 is 19 amino acids. Germline V lookup: CDR1 MNHEY, CDR2 SVGEGT. CDR3 nucleotide sequence: TGTGCCAGCAGTTACTCCGTAGCGGGGGGGTCCGGATCCAAAAACATTCAGTACTTC. It yields the protein CASSYSVAGGSGSKNIQYF.

The V call is TRBV7-2, the J call TRBJ1-3; TRBD1 matches at 7 bases. Germline V gene lookup returns CDR1 SGHTA and CDR2 FQGNSA. This CDR3 is built from 17 residues. Germline trimming cut 5 bases from V and 0 bases from J; bases unmatched to any gene: 10. The CDR3 sequence is CASSTFGDSDSGNTIYF. The CDR3 DNA reads as TGTGCCAGCAGCACTTTCGGGGACAGTGACTCTGGAAACACCATATATTTT.

This chain joins TRBV4-1 and TRBJ1-5; D possibly corresponds to TRBD1 (6 bases). CDR3 length equals 15 residues. The germline V and J ends were trimmed by 0 bases and 6 bases, with 12 bases remaining between them. Germline V gives CDR1 MGHRA, CDR2 YSYEKL. The CDR3 DNA reads TGCGCCAGCAGCCAAGACCAAGGGGGGGGTCAGCCCCAGCATTTT. This translates into CASSQDQGGGQPQHF.

This rearrangement joins TRBV5-6 to TRBJ2-3; possibly TRBD2 for D (5 bases). The CDR3 is made up of 14 amino acids. CDR1 is SGHDT and CDR2 is YYEEEE in the germline V gene. V lost 0 bases and J 4 bases, leaving 9 bases between the germline ends. In DNA form, the CDR3 reads TGTGCCAGCAGCTTGGGGCCAGCGGCAGATACGCAGTATTTT. Translating gives CASSLGPAADTQYF.

The chain is built from TRBV5-1 and TRBJ1-1; 7 bases align to TRBD1. V lost 4 bases and J lost 5; bases outside the gene matches: 20. The CDR3 runs 18 residues. Germline loops: CDR1 SGHRS, CDR2 YFSETQ. CDR3 region: CASSLLATGDRERTEAFF. The DNA for the CDR3 is TGCGCCAGCAGCCTTCTTGCCACAGGGGACCGGGAACGAACTGAAGCTTTCTTT. Complete variable domain (other parts from reference TRBV5-1 and TRBJ1-1): KAGVTQTPRYLIKTRGQQVTLSCSPISGHRSVSWYQQTPGQGLQFLFEYFSETQRNKGNFPGRFSGRQFSNSRSEMNVSTLELGDSALYLCASSLLATGDRERTEAFFGQGTRLTVV.

The genes are TRBV4-1 and TRBJ1-6; D is unclear. Germline V lookup: CDR1 MGHRA, CDR2 YSYEKL. Trimming cost V 2 bases and J 8 bases, with 13 bases left between them. The CDR3 runs to 15 residues. The CDR3 DNA reads TGCGCCAGCAGCCAACCCTCGGGGTGGGATTCACCCCTCCACTTT. This sequence encodes CASSQPSGWDSPLHF.

The chain recombines TRBV6-5 with TRBJ1-1; maybe TRBD1 (6 bases). Germline CDR1 is MNHEY and CDR2 is SVGAGI. The CDR3 length is 11 residues. Trimming pared 10 bases from V and 6 bases from J, leaving 12 bases between. The CDR3 nucleotides read TGTGCCACTACAGGGTCATCTGAAGCTTTCTTT. It translates to CATTGSSEAFF.

The J gene is TRBJ2-3, the V gene TRBV7-9; 8 positions agree with TRBD2. The length of the CDR3 is 14 residues. Trimming cost V 5 bases and J 5 bases; bases outside gene matches: 6. Looked up from germline, CDR1 is SEHNR and CDR2 is FQNEAQ (reference sequence). The DNA of the CDR3 is TGTGCCAGCAGCCTTAGCGGGGAGATAGATACGCAGTATTTT. Its protein product is CASSLSGEIDTQYF. The full variable domain, with the rest looked up from reference TRBV7-9 and TRBJ2-3, is DTGVSQNPRHKITKRGQNVTFRCDPISEHNRLYWYRQTLGQGPEFLTYFQNEAQLEKSRLLSDRFSAERPKGSFSTLEIQRTEQGDSAMYLCASSLSGEIDTQYFGPGTRLTVL.

The V and J genes are TRBV28 and TRBJ2-3; no reliable D call. From germline, CDR1 is MDHEN and CDR2 SYDVKM. The CDR3 contains 11 residues. The V and J ends lost 6 bases and 1 base respectively, with 2 bases between them. The CDR3 sequence: CASRGTDTQYF. Here the CDR3 DNA reads TGTGCCAGCAGGGGCACAGATACGCAGTATTTT.

A few counts support this clone. The chain links TRBV5-4 to TRBJ1-1, with 7 bases that match TRBD1. With V trimmed by 0 bases and J by 4 bases, 6 bases remained unmatched. CDR1 is SGHNT, CDR2 YYREEE, per germline (reference sequence). The CDR3 is 15 residues long. CDR3 DNA sequence: TGTGCCAGCAGCTTGGCCGTGGCAGGGGGCACTGAAGCTTTCTTT. Amino acids: CASSLAVAGGTEAFF.

This rearrangement joins TRBV30 to TRBJ1-2, with TRBD1 matching 11 bases. Trimming removed 4 bases from V and 5 bases from J; junction bases left unmatched: 12. The CDR3 loop spans 16 amino acids. Germline V gene sequence: CDR1 GTSNPN, CDR2 SVGIG (reference sequence). The CDR3 sequence: CAWTRQGTGGSYGYTF. The CDR3 nucleotides read TGTGCCTGGACCCGGCAAGGGACAGGGGGTTCTTATGGCTACACCTTC.